This TCR beta chain appears in the sequencing data of a study of shared clonotypes between healthy human individuals. Broader study findings: Tissue TCR repertoires likely differ from these blood-only repertoires.

The replicate PCRs on unsorted PBMC were given about 0.3 ug DNA, which is about 30,000 T cell genomes. The method was immunoSEQ multiplex PCR; TCRdb's version includes in-frame clones alone and lacks a portion of them. The sample lists some 490,000 clones; over 70% were seen once. Comments on this clone: Its specificity is unknown.

The CDR3 runs 16 residues. The germline V gene encodes CDR1 GTSNPN and CDR2 SVGIG (reference sequence). Trimming at V came to 2 bases and at J to 8 bases, leaving 8 bases not matched to a gene. The sequenced sample was PBMCs. The receptor's source is a woman between 40 and 55 years old in good health. Some clones in this sample may be carry-over from other donors' samples. J is TRBJ2-1 and V is TRBV30; 14 nucleotides agree with TRBD2. The CDR3 loop is CAWSRLAGGHDYEQFF. The CDR3 nucleotides are TGTGCCTGGAGTCGACTAGCGGGAGGGCATGACTATGAGCAGTTCTTC.